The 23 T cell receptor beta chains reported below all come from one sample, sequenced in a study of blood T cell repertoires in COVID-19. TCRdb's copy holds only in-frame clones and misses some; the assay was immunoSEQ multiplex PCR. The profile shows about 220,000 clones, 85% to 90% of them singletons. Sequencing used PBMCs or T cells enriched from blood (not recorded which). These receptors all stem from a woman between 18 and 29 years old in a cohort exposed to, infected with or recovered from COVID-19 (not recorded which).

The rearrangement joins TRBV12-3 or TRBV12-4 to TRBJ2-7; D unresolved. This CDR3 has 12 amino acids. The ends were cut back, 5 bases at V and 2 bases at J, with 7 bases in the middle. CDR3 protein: CASSPVTYEQYF. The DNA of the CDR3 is TGTGCCAGCAGTCCGGTAACCTACGAGCAGTACTTC.

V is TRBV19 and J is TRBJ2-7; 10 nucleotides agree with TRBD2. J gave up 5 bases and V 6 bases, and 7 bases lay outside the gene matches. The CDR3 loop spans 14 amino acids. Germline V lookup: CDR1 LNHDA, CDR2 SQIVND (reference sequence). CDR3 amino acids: CASREGLAGDEQYF. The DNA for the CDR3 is TGTGCCAGTAGGGAGGGCCTAGCGGGAGACGAGCAGTACTTC.

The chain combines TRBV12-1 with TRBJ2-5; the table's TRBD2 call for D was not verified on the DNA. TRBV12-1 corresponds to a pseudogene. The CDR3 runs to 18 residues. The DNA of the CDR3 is TGTGCCAGCAGCTTTGACCGGTACCGGACTAGCGGGGAAGAGACCCAGTACTTC. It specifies CASSFDRYRTSGEETQYF.

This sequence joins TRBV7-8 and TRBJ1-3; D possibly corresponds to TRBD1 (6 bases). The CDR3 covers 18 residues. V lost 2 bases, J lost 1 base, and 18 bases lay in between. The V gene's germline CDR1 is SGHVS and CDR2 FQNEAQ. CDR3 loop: CASSLRSGQQISGNTIYF. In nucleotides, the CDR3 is TGTGCCAGCAGCTTAAGGTCTGGACAGCAGATTTCTGGAAACACCATATATTTT.

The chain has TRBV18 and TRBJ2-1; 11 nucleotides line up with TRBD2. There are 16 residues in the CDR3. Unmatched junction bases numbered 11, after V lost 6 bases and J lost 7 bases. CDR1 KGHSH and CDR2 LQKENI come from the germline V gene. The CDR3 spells CASSSLAGEGLNEQFF. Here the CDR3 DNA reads TGTGCCAGCTCGTCACTAGCGGGAGAAGGCTTGAATGAGCAGTTCTTC.

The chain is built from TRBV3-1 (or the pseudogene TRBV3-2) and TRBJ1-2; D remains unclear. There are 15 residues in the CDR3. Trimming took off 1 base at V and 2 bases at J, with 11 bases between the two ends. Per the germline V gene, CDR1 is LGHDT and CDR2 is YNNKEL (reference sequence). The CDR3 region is CASSQGGTMNYGYTF. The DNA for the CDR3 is TGTGCCAGCAGCCAAGGAGGCACCATGAACTATGGCTACACCTTC.

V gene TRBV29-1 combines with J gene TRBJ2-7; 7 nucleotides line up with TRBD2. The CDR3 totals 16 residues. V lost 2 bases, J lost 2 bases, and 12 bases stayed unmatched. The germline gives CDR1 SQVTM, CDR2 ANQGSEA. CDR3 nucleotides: TGCAGCGTTGAAATTTTTGGGAAGCGGGGTGCCTACGAGCAGTACTTC. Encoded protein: CSVEIFGKRGAYEQYF.

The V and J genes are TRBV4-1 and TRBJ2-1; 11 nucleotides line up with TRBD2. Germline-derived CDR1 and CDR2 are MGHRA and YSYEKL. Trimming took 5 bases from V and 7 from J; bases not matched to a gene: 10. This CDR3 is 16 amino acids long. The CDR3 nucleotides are TGCGCCAGCAGCTCATTAGCGGGAGGGCCCGGTAATGAGCAGTTCTTC. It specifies CASSSLAGGPGNEQFF.

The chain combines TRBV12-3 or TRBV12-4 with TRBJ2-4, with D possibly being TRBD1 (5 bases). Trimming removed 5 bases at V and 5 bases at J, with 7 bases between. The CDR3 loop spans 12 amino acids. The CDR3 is CASSETENIQYF. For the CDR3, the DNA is TGTGCCAGCAGTGAGACAGAAAACATTCAGTACTTC.

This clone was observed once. The CDR3 nucleotides read TGTGCCAGTAGTTCACGTACAGGGAATAATTCACCCCTCCACTTT. It translates to CASSSRTGNNSPLHF. The chain uses TRBV19 and TRBJ1-6; weak D call: TRBD1 (6 bases). This CDR3 has 15 residues. The V end lost 5 bases, the J end lost 5 bases, and 13 bases lay between the germline ends. Germline V gene data show CDR1 as LNHDA and CDR2 as SQIVND (reference sequence).

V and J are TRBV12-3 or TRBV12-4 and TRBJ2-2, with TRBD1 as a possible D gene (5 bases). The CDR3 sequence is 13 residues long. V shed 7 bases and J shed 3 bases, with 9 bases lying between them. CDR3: CASKGIDTGELFF. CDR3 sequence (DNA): TGTGCCAGCAAGGGGATTGACACCGGGGAGCTGTTTTTT.

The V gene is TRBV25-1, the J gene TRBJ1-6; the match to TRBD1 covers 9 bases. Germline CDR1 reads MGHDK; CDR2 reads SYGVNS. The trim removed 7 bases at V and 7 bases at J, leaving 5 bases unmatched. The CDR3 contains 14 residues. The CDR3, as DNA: TGTGCCAGCATACCCGGGACAGGGAATTCACCCCTCCACTTT. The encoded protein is CASIPGTGNSPLHF.

CDR3 in DNA: TGTGCCAGCGGGGGACTAGCGGGAGCGAACAATGAGCAGTTCTTC. It encodes CASGGLAGANNEQFF. The chain employs TRBV27 and TRBJ2-1, with TRBD2 matching 14 bases. This CDR3 region has 15 residues. The germline gives CDR1 MNHEY, CDR2 SMNVEV (reference sequence). V was pared by 8 bases and J by 5 bases, with 5 bases of the junction left unmatched.

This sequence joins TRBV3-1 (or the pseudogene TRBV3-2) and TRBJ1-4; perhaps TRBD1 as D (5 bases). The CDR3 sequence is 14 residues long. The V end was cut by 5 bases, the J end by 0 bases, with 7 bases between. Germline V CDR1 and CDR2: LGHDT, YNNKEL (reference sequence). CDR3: CASSDSATNEKLFF. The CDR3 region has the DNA TGTGCCAGCAGCGACAGTGCAACTAATGAAAAACTGTTTTTT.

CDR3 region: CASSLNRVSEKLFF. CDR3 sequence (DNA): TGTGCCAGCAGCTTAAACAGGGTCAGTGAAAAACTGTTTTTT. The V and J genes are TRBV7-8 and TRBJ1-4, with D perhaps TRBD1 (6 bases). Germline V gives CDR1 SGHVS, CDR2 FQNEAQ. This CDR3 spans 14 amino acids. Trimming removed 2 bases at V and 7 bases at J, with 11 bases between.

The chain's CDR3 is CASTHRGTGQPQHF. CDR3 nucleotide sequence: TGTGCCAGTACCCATCGGGGTACCGGTCAGCCCCAGCATTTT. The chain has TRBV19 and TRBJ1-5; D gene uncertain. Germline-derived CDR1 and CDR2 are LNHDA and SQIVND (reference sequence). The CDR3 is 14 residues long. V gave up 7 bases and J gave up 6 bases, with 16 bases separating them. Filled out from reference TRBV19 and TRBJ1-5, the complete variable domain reads DGGITQSPKYLFRKEGQNVTLSCEQNLNHDAMYWYRQDPGQGLRLIYYSQIVNDFQKGDIAEGYSVSREKKESFPLTVTSAQKNPTAFYLCASTHRGTGQPQHFGDGTRLSIL.

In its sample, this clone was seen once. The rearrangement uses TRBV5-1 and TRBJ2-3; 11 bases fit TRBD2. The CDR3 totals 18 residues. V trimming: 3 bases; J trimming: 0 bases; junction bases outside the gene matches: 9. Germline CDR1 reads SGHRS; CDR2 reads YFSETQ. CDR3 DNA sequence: TGCGCCAGCAGCTCAACTAGCGGGGGCAGAACCAGCACAGATACGCAGTATTTT. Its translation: CASSSTSGGRTSTDTQYF.

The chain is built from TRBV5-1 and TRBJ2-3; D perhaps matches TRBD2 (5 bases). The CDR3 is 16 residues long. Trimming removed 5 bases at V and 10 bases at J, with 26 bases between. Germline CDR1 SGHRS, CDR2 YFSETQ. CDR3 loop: CASRWAPTESSWAQYF. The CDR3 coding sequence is TGCGCCAGCAGATGGGCCCCGACTGAATCTAGCTGGGCGCAGTATTTT.

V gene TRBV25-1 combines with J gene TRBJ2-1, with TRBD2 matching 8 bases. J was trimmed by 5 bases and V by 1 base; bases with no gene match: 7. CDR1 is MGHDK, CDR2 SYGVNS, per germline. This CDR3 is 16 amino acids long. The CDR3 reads CASSELGLGTHNEQFF. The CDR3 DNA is TGTGCCAGCAGTGAATTGGGACTAGGAACTCACAATGAGCAGTTCTTC.

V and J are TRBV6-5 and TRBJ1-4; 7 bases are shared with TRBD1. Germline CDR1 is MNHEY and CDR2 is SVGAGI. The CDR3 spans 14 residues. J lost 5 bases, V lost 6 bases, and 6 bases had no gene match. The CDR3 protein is CASSQGQQNEKLFF. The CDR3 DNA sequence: TGTGCCAGCAGCCAGGGACAGCAAAATGAAAAACTGTTTTTT.

The CDR3 nucleotides read TGCGCCAGCAGCCAAGAAGGGGACTGGAGAAATGAGCAGTTCTTC. This sequence encodes CASSQEGDWRNEQFF. The rearrangement links TRBV4-1 to TRBJ2-1; tentative D call: TRBD2 (6 bases). With 0 bases removed from V and 7 bases from J, the gap between germline ends came to 13 bases. Germline-derived CDR1 and CDR2 are MGHRA and YSYEKL. The CDR3 has 15 amino acids.

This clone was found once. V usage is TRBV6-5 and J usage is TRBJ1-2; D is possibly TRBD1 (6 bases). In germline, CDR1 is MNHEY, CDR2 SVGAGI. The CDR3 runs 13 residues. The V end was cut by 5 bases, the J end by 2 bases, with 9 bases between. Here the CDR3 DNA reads TGTGCCAGCAGTCCAACAGGGAACTATGGCTACACCTTC. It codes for CASSPTGNYGYTF.

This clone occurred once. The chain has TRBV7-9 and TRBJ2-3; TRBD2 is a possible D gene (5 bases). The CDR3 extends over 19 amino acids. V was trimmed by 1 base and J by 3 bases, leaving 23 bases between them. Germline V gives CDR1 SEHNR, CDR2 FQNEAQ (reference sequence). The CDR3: CASSLEGGIREFETDTQYF. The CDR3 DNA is TGTGCCAGCAGCTTAGAAGGTGGGATACGGGAATTTGAGACAGATACGCAGTATTTT.